A single sample is the source of the 2 T cell receptor beta chains below, sequenced in a study of T cells in Graves' hyperthyroidism and ophthalmopathy. RNA transcripts were the template for amplifying TCR beta CDR3 regions. A first-round RT-PCR of the TCR CDR3 used the HTBI primer set. TCRdb called the multiplex PCR reads again in MiXCR, with one record for every CDR3 protein. The sample records around 300,000 distinct CDR3 sequences, 10% to 15% being singletons. Sequenced input: blood. Source of these receptors: a woman aged 25 to 39 with Graves' hyperthyroidism that later progressed to Graves' ophthalmopathy.

Ten or more counts support this clonotype. The chain joins TRBV20-1 to TRBJ2-3; D ambiguous. Between the trimmed V and J ends, which lost 0 bases and 0 bases, there was a span of 4 bases. CDR3 length: 13 amino acids. Germline lookup yields CDR1 DFQATT and CDR2 SNEGSKA (reference sequence). CDR3 sequence: CSARDSSTDTQYF. CDR3 DNA: TGCAGTGCTAGAGATTCCAGCACAGATACGCAGTATTTT.

This sequence joins TRBV15 and TRBJ2-5; weak D call: TRBD2 (6 bases). CDR3 length: 17 amino acids. The V gene's germline CDR1 is LNHNV and CDR2 YYDKDF (reference sequence). Trimming took off 5 bases at V and 3 bases at J, with 22 bases between the two ends. CDR3 in amino acids: CATSPPSRLGGEETQYF. For the CDR3, the DNA is TGTGCCACCAGCCCCCCATCCAGACTAGGAGGGGAAGAGACCCAGTACTTC.